This TCR beta chain emerged from a study of blood T cell repertoires in COVID-19. Study in general: COVID-19 samples, acute and convalescent, were from the United States, Italy and Spain.

Clones were read by immunoSEQ multiplex PCR, and TCRdb kept only the in-frame ones, dropping some. The table lists 380,000 or so clones, approximately 86% of them singletons. Per the germline V gene, CDR1 is LNHDA and CDR2 is SQIVND (reference sequence). V lost 3 bases, J lost 0 bases, and 9 bases lay in between. There are 14 residues in the CDR3. Seattle cases were enrolled at active infection and followed longitudinally. The chain joins TRBV19 to TRBJ2-7; D unclear. The TCR sequence derives from a woman between 55 and 75 years old with COVID-19, enrolled during active disease. Specimen: peripheral blood. The CDR3 is CASSIPGSSYEQYF. CDR3 bases: TGTGCCAGTAGTATTCCGGGTTCCTCCTACGAGCAGTACTTC.